One TCR beta chain is described in this entry. What it binds is unknown. The sample is drawn from a study of post-analysis software for immune sequencing data. The authors incorporated unique molecular identifiers into the TCR beta cDNA libraries. T cells numbering about 0.9 to 10 million yielded cDNA molecules that totaled roughly 500,000. One entry per CDR3 protein results from TCRdb running MiXCR on the PCR reads. Of hundreds of thousands of distinct CDR3 sequences in the sample, approximately 53% were seen once. The study's findings and limits: Controls' normalized Chao1 diversity significantly exceeded that of multiple sclerosis patients. Patients showed TRBV5-6, TRBV5-1 and TRBV20-1 among five TRBV segments more frequent than in controls. Same-batch preparations were strongly co-clustered by F measure.

Per the germline V gene, CDR1 is SGDLS and CDR2 is YYNGEE. J lost 2 bases, V lost 2 bases, and 3 bases had no gene match. CDR3 size: 15 residues. Material for sequencing was blood. This sequence originates from a girl aged 5-17 years with multiple sclerosis. The chain combines TRBV9 with TRBJ1-3, with TRBD1 matching over 8 bases. CDR3 residues: CASSVDRGPGNTIYF. Written as DNA, the CDR3 is TGTGCCAGCAGCGTCGACAGGGGCCCTGGAAACACCATATATTTT.